This TCR beta chain appears in the sequencing data of a study of T cell responses to AZD1222 COVID-19 vaccine. As for the study in general: Timing groups of about 4 and about 12 weeks for second doses were pooled.

Trimming took 5 bases from V and 5 from J, leaving 15 bases between them. Per the germline V gene, CDR1 is SEHNR and CDR2 is FQNEAQ (reference sequence). The CDR3 totals 14 residues. The repertoire was sequenced with immunoSEQ multiplex PCR; TCRdb's copy has only in-frame clones and lacks some. The table includes approximately 100,000 clones, roughly 88% detected once. This chain links TRBV7-9 with TRBJ1-2; D is possibly TRBD1 (5 bases). The specimen was peripheral blood, collected on day 0 of AZD1222 vaccination. This TCR derives from an adult in good health. CDR3 coding DNA: TGTGCCAGCAGCGAACGTACTGGACAATATGGCTACACCTTC. Translation: CASSERTGQYGYTF.